This T cell receptor (beta chain) stems from a study of cytomegalovirus exposure and HLA in healthy donors. Both 60 Vbeta primers and 13 Jbeta primers went into the PCR. Assay used: immunoSEQ multiplex PCR; TCRdb lists only in-frame clones, some missing. The repertoire has about 43,000 clones, about half of them found once; the top ten carry 5% to 6.5%. V shed 4 bases and J shed 2 bases, with 9 bases lying between them. The CDR3 sequence is 14 residues long. Germline V gene data show CDR1 as ENHRY and CDR2 as SYGVKD. The origin of this receptor is a man in his 60s in good health and CMV-seronegative. V and J are TRBV10-3 and TRBJ2-1, with TRBD2 as a possible D gene (6 bases). Sequenced: PBMCs. CDR3 coding DNA: TGTGCCATCAGTGTTAGCGGAACCTACAATGAGCAGTTCTTC. Encoded protein: CAISVSGTYNEQFF.